This T cell receptor beta chain was captured in a study of T cell repertoires in cytomegalovirus infection. In the study overall: Based on public TCR beta signatures, there were indications of CMV infection and of a matching HLA type. Whole-study findings and limits: Dominating the ex vivo response were HLA-C-restricted CMV-specific TCR beta clonotypes.

A single record per CDR3 protein comes from TCRdb applying MiXCR to the reads. Of some 400,000 distinct CDR3 sequences in the sample, under 40% were seen once. Many counts were recorded for this clonotype. The target antigen is unknown. The TCR comes from a human donor in good health (CMV status not recorded). Some clones in this sample may be carry-over from other donors' samples. The sample comprised PBMCs.

The CDR3 sequence: CASSGLPEQPQHF. CDR3 in DNA: TGTGCCAGCAGTGGGCTTCCGGAACAGCCCCAGCATTTT. The chain combines TRBV12-3 or TRBV12-4 with TRBJ1-5, with D hard to call. V lost 5 bases to trimming and J lost 7 bases, with 12 bases between them. The CDR3 contains 13 residues.